These T cell receptor beta chains were read from a single sample in a study of blood T cell repertoires in COVID-19. Sequencing was performed with immunoSEQ multiplex PCR; in TCRdb, only in-frame clones are kept and a portion is missing. The sample includes roughly 350,000 clones, about 90% seen only once; the top ten take about 10%. Sequencing was performed on peripheral blood. Receptors were obtained from a woman aged 25-40 years with COVID-19, enrolled during active disease. Each CDR3 is given with its conserved first and last residue. D genes are given only for firm matches. Expanded clones get a size class; other rows say once, few or many, or leave the size out.

DNA: TGTGCCAGCAGTGAAGAGGCAGGGTCCAACATTCAGTACTTC
CDR3: CASSEEAGSNIQYF
size: -
J: TRBJ2-4
D: -
V: TRBV2

DNA: TGTGCCAGCAGCCGCCCCTCAGCCGGGGGGCCTGGCGAGCAGTACTTC
CDR3: CASSRPSAGGPGEQYF
size: -
J: TRBJ2-7
D: -
V: TRBV6-2/TRBV6-3

DNA: TGTGCCAGCAGCTCCACAGGGTCGGAGGTCAATGAGCAGTTCTTC
CDR3: CASSSTGSEVNEQFF
size: few
J: TRBJ2-1
D: -
V: TRBV11-1

DNA: TGTGCCAGCTCACTAGCGGTAGATACCGGGGAGCTGTTTTTT
CDR3: CASSLAVDTGELFF
size: -
J: TRBJ2-2
D: -
V: TRBV18

DNA: TGTGCCAGCAGTTTATCGGGGACAGGGGGAGCCAATCAGCCCCAGCATTTT
CDR3: CASSLSGTGGANQPQHF
size: many
J: TRBJ1-5
D: TRBD1
V: TRBV27

DNA: TGCGCCAGCAGCCAAGCAGGGGAGACCCAGTACTTC
CDR3: CASSQAGETQYF
size: -
J: TRBJ2-5
D: -
V: TRBV4-1

DNA: TGTGCCAGCAGTTCGACGCGAACCGGGACAGATACGCAGTATTTT
CDR3: CASSSTRTGTDTQYF
size: -
J: TRBJ2-3
D: -
V: TRBV28

DNA: TGTGCCAGCAGCTTGGGACTTGAGCAGTTCTTC
CDR3: CASSLGLEQFF
size: -
J: TRBJ2-1
D: -
V: TRBV5-5

DNA: TGTGCCAGCAGCCCCACAGGGGTAAATGAAAAACTGTTTTTT
CDR3: CASSPTGVNEKLFF
size: -
J: TRBJ1-4
D: TRBD1
V: TRBV5-4

DNA: TGTGCCTGGAGTACCCCGGGACAGCGATTCTATAATTCACCCCTCCACTTT
CDR3: CAWSTPGQRFYNSPLHF
size: -
J: TRBJ1-6
D: TRBD1
V: TRBV30

DNA: TGTGCCATTGGGACTAGCGGGAGGGCCTCAGAGACCCAGTACTTC
CDR3: CAIGTSGRASETQYF
size: -
J: TRBJ2-5
D: TRBD2
V: TRBV6-4

DNA: TGTGCCAGCAGCTTAGCCACAGGGTCTGGCGGAAACACCATATATTTT
CDR3: CASSLATGSGGNTIYF
size: few
J: TRBJ1-3
D: -
V: TRBV7-2

DNA: TGTGCCAGCAGCAAACAGGGGTACACTGAAGCTTTCTTT
CDR3: CASSKQGYTEAFF
size: -
J: TRBJ1-1
D: TRBD1
V: TRBV7-6

DNA: TGTGCCAGCAGCCTCTTAGCGAGCGGGGTTAGCTCCTACGAGCAGTACTTC
CDR3: CASSLLASGVSSYEQYF
size: -
J: TRBJ2-7
D: TRBD2
V: TRBV3-1/TRBV3-2

DNA: TGTGCCTGGAGTGAAGAGAGGGCCGGCTCCTACGAGCAGTACTTC
CDR3: CAWSEERAGSYEQYF
size: -
J: TRBJ2-7
D: -
V: TRBV30

DNA: TGTGCCAGCAGCTTAACGAGATCCCAGCCCCAGCATTTT
CDR3: CASSLTRSQPQHF
size: -
J: TRBJ1-5
D: -
V: TRBV7-8

DNA: TGTGCCAGCAGCTTGGTACGGAGAAACACTGAAGCTTTCTTT
CDR3: CASSLVRRNTEAFF
size: -
J: TRBJ1-1
D: -
V: TRBV11-2

DNA: TGTGCCATCCACGGGACAGTGGGGACTGGCTACACCTTC
CDR3: CAIHGTVGTGYTF
size: -
J: TRBJ1-2
D: TRBD1
V: TRBV2

DNA: TGTGCCAGTAGTCTCGGACAGGGGAATCAGCCCCAGCATTTT
CDR3: CASSLGQGNQPQHF
size: -
J: TRBJ1-5
D: TRBD1
V: TRBV19

DNA: TGTGCCAGTAGTACCCGGACTAGCGGGAGATCGTCCGAGCAGTACTTC
CDR3: CASSTRTSGRSSEQYF
size: -
J: TRBJ2-7
D: TRBD2
V: TRBV19

DNA: TGTGCCAGCAGCCCCCTGGCAGGTTCTAGCACAGATACGCAGTATTTT
CDR3: CASSPLAGSSTDTQYF
size: -
J: TRBJ2-3
D: -
V: TRBV7-9

DNA: TGTGCCAGCAGCCACCCGGACAGGGGAATAGCTAACTATGGCTACACCTTC
CDR3: CASSHPDRGIANYGYTF
size: -
J: TRBJ1-2
D: TRBD1
V: TRBV5-6

DNA: TGTGCCAGTAGTAGGGGACAGGGCTACGAGCAGTACTTC
CDR3: CASSRGQGYEQYF
size: -
J: TRBJ2-7
D: TRBD1
V: TRBV19

DNA: TGTGCCAGCTCACCAGGATCTGTGGCGGACTCATTAGGCTACACCTTC
CDR3: CASSPGSVADSLGYTF
size: -
J: TRBJ1-2
D: -
V: TRBV18

DNA: TGTGCCAGCAACCACTACATCACGAACACCGGGGAGCTGTTTTTT
CDR3: CASNHYITNTGELFF
size: -
J: TRBJ2-2
D: -
V: TRBV5-6

DNA: TGTGCCAGCAGCCGGGGACTCCCCTACGAGCAGTACTTC
CDR3: CASSRGLPYEQYF
size: -
J: TRBJ2-7
D: -
V: TRBV6-6

DNA: TGCAGCGTGGGAGAGCCCCCAGGCAATCAGCCCCAGCATTTT
CDR3: CSVGEPPGNQPQHF
size: few
J: TRBJ1-5
D: -
V: TRBV29-1

DNA: TGTGCCAGCAGGCCCACAGTGGAGACCCAGTACTTC
CDR3: CASRPTVETQYF
size: -
J: TRBJ2-5
D: -
V: TRBV2

DNA: TGTGCCTGGAGTGTACAGGTGATCCGTGGCTACACCTTC
CDR3: CAWSVQVIRGYTF
size: few
J: TRBJ1-2
D: -
V: TRBV30

DNA: TGTGCCAGCAGCCCGGGGACAGGGCGACTCGAGCAGTACTTC
CDR3: CASSPGTGRLEQYF
size: -
J: TRBJ2-7
D: TRBD1
V: TRBV5-4

DNA: TGTGCCAGTAACCCGGGAGGGCTAGCCAAAAACATTCAGTACTTC
CDR3: CASNPGGLAKNIQYF
size: once
J: TRBJ2-4
D: TRBD2
V: TRBV19

DNA: TGCGCCAGCAGCTTGGCAAATGAGCAGTTCTTC
CDR3: CASSLANEQFF
size: -
J: TRBJ2-1
D: -
V: TRBV5-1

DNA: TGCGCCAGCAGCGGAGAACGAGGTTACGGACAGGGCTCCCTTGGCTACACCTTC
CDR3: CASSGERGYGQGSLGYTF
size: -
J: TRBJ1-2
D: TRBD1
V: TRBV5-1

DNA: TGTGCTAGTGGTTTGACCGGACTAGCGGGGCAAGAGACCCAGTACTTC
CDR3: CASGLTGLAGQETQYF
size: -
J: TRBJ2-5
D: TRBD2
V: TRBV12-5

DNA: TGTGCCAGCAGCTTATCCGGCGGGATGGGTGAGCAGTTCTTC
CDR3: CASSLSGGMGEQFF
size: once
J: TRBJ2-1
D: -
V: TRBV7-3

DNA: TGTGCCAGCAGCGTAGGACTAGCGGGCTACGAGCAGTACTTC
CDR3: CASSVGLAGYEQYF
size: -
J: TRBJ2-7
D: TRBD2
V: TRBV9

DNA: TGTGCCAGCAGTGAAAGCCGGTGGGAGCTGTTTTTT
CDR3: CASSESRWELFF
size: -
J: TRBJ2-2
D: -
V: TRBV2

DNA: TGCAGCGTTGAAGAAGTAGACACCGGGGGTGGCTACACCTTC
CDR3: CSVEEVDTGGGYTF
size: -
J: TRBJ1-2
D: -
V: TRBV29-1

DNA: TGTGCCAGCAGTCCTCTGACAGGAAGAGAGCAGTACTTC
CDR3: CASSPLTGREQYF
size: -
J: TRBJ2-7
D: -
V: TRBV28

DNA: TGTGCCAGCAGCTCTTTGACAGGGGGCTCCTACGAGCAGTACTTC
CDR3: CASSSLTGGSYEQYF
size: once
J: TRBJ2-7
D: TRBD1
V: TRBV11-2

DNA: TGTGCCAGCAGTGCCATCCCGGGACAGGGCTGGGCCTACGAGCAGTACTTC
CDR3: CASSAIPGQGWAYEQYF
size: -
J: TRBJ2-7
D: TRBD1
V: TRBV27

DNA: TGTGCCAGCAGTGCACACAAGGGGGTTATAGAGACCCAGTACTTC
CDR3: CASSAHKGVIETQYF
size: -
J: TRBJ2-5
D: -
V: TRBV28

DNA: TGTGCCAGCTCACGGCAAGAGACCCAGTACTTC
CDR3: CASSRQETQYF
size: -
J: TRBJ2-5
D: -
V: TRBV6-5

DNA: TGTGCCAGCAGCGTAGGGATGCCTAGCGGGACCTTAGAGGAGACCCAGTACTTC
CDR3: CASSVGMPSGTLEETQYF
size: -
J: TRBJ2-5
D: TRBD2
V: TRBV9

DNA: TGTGCCAGCAGTGACTCGAACAGGGGGCTATCTGGGGCCAACGTCCTGACTTTC
CDR3: CASSDSNRGLSGANVLTF
size: -
J: TRBJ2-6
D: TRBD1
V: TRBV6-4

DNA: TGTGCCACCAGTGACCGGACAGGGGGCGGGGAGACCCAGTACTTC
CDR3: CATSDRTGGGETQYF
size: -
J: TRBJ2-5
D: TRBD1
V: TRBV24-1

DNA: TGTGCCAGCAGTTTATGGGGGGGAATAGAGACCCAGTACTTC
CDR3: CASSLWGGIETQYF
size: -
J: TRBJ2-5
D: TRBD2
V: TRBV27

DNA: TGTGCCAGCAGTGGGACTAGCGGGAGCCCAGATGAGCAGTTCTTC
CDR3: CASSGTSGSPDEQFF
size: -
J: TRBJ2-1
D: TRBD2
V: TRBV2

DNA: TGTGCCAGCAGTTTATCGGAGGGGGGGTCACCCCTCCACTTT
CDR3: CASSLSEGGSPLHF
size: -
J: TRBJ1-6
D: -
V: TRBV28

DNA: TGCGCCACCCCCCGGGGGGGATCGAACACCGGGGAGCTGTTTTTT
CDR3: CATPRGGSNTGELFF
size: -
J: TRBJ2-2
D: TRBD2
V: TRBV5-1

DNA: TGTGCCAGCAGCCCTGACACGTCAGGTGGTGAGCAGTTCTTC
CDR3: CASSPDTSGGEQFF
size: -
J: TRBJ2-1
D: -
V: TRBV7-3

DNA: TGTGCCACCAGTCTGAGGGCGACAGATACGCAGTATTTT
CDR3: CATSLRATDTQYF
size: -
J: TRBJ2-3
D: -
V: TRBV15

DNA: TGCAGCGCCCCGGGGGACAGGGGATCTGGGGGCTACACCTTC
CDR3: CSAPGDRGSGGYTF
size: once
J: TRBJ1-2
D: TRBD1
V: TRBV29-1

DNA: TGCGCCAGCAGCTCGGGGGCGGGAGGGCTAATCGAGCAGTACTTC
CDR3: CASSSGAGGLIEQYF
size: -
J: TRBJ2-7
D: TRBD2
V: TRBV5-1

DNA: TGTGCCTGGAGTGTACTCGTATCCGGGCAGGGGATCCCCCGGGGTCAGCCCCAGCATTTT
CDR3: CAWSVLVSGQGIPRGQPQHF
size: once
J: TRBJ1-5
D: -
V: TRBV30

DNA: TGTGCCAGCAGCCCCGACTATGGCTACACCTTC
CDR3: CASSPDYGYTF
size: few
J: TRBJ1-2
D: -
V: TRBV2